The rows below give T cell receptor beta chains drawn from one sample of a study of blood T cell repertoires in COVID-19. The method was immunoSEQ multiplex PCR; TCRdb's version includes in-frame clones alone and lacks a portion of them. The sample records about 88,000 clones, roughly 86% being singletons. Material: peripheral blood. These receptors were obtained from a human donor in a cohort sampled during active COVID-19. CDR3s include the opening cysteine and the closing phenylalanine or tryptophan. A D gene is named only where the DNA matches it firmly.

J: TRBJ1-1; V: TRBV29-1; D: -; CDR3: CSVVWGRGTEAFF
J: TRBJ1-1; V: TRBV7-9; D: -; CDR3: CASSFRLDTEAFF
J: TRBJ1-1; V: TRBV6-6; D: -; CDR3: CASSYSLGRAFF
J: TRBJ1-5; V: TRBV6-6; D: TRBD1; CDR3: CASTTGQASNQPQHF
J: TRBJ2-1; V: TRBV19; D: TRBD2; CDR3: CASLPSTGRVNEQFF
J: TRBJ1-2; V: TRBV10-2; D: TRBD1; CDR3: CASSESRTGRYGYTF
J: TRBJ1-1; V: TRBV10-2; D: -; CDR3: CASSEIAGNTEAFF
J: TRBJ2-5; V: TRBV4-2; D: TRBD1; CDR3: CASSQRTGNNVLQETQYF
J: TRBJ2-3; V: TRBV6-4; D: TRBD2; CDR3: CASGTSGGRPSTDTQYF
J: TRBJ1-1; V: TRBV28; D: -; CDR3: CASQGTLTEAFF
J: TRBJ2-3; V: TRBV11-3; D: -; CDR3: CASTDSPTDTQYF
J: TRBJ1-5; V: TRBV6-5; D: -; CDR3: CASSRTGQPQHF
J: TRBJ1-1; V: TRBV10-2; D: -; CDR3: CASSEMRVSAFF
J: TRBJ1-2; V: TRBV19; D: TRBD1; CDR3: CASSIDLQGAGDYGYTF
J: TRBJ2-1; V: TRBV24-1; D: -; CDR3: CATSDTGSSYNEQFF
J: TRBJ2-5; V: TRBV5-1; D: -; CDR3: CASSGQTRETQYF
J: TRBJ2-7; V: TRBV5-1; D: TRBD2; CDR3: CASSPEGLAGGPSSYEQYF
J: TRBJ1-2; V: TRBV3-1/TRBV3-2; D: -; CDR3: CASSQEAQLEYGYTF
J: TRBJ1-6; V: TRBV3-1/TRBV3-2; D: -; CDR3: CASSQDSDNSPLHF
J: TRBJ1-2; V: TRBV30; D: -; CDR3: CAWSVGSSYGYTF
J: TRBJ2-4; V: TRBV7-2; D: TRBD1; CDR3: CASSLTGAFAKNIQYF
J: TRBJ2-1; V: TRBV7-2; D: -; CDR3: CASSHKGRGSRNEQFF
J: TRBJ2-7; V: TRBV6-2/TRBV6-3; D: -; CDR3: CASSYQGHLIAYEQYF
J: TRBJ2-3; V: TRBV5-4; D: TRBD2; CDR3: CASSRAGGRADTQYF
J: TRBJ2-7; V: TRBV3-1/TRBV3-2; D: TRBD2; CDR3: CASSPGLAGTYEQYF
J: TRBJ2-3; V: TRBV28; D: TRBD1; CDR3: CASTSNPGQSTDTQYF
J: TRBJ1-4; V: TRBV6-6; D: TRBD1; CDR3: CASSYSWTGEGFF
J: TRBJ1-5; V: TRBV5-1; D: -; CDR3: CASSPGEGYGNQPQHF
J: TRBJ1-5; V: TRBV11-3; D: -; CDR3: CASSKTDTWNLSNQPQHF
J: TRBJ2-7; V: TRBV6-5; D: -; CDR3: CASSLNRVGEQYF
J: TRBJ1-1; V: TRBV5-6; D: -; CDR3: CASSFIDRNTEAFF
J: TRBJ2-1; V: TRBV18; D: TRBD2; CDR3: CASSPMTSGGLYNEQFF